The rows below give T cell receptor beta chains drawn from one sample of a study of T cell responses to AZD1222 COVID-19 vaccine. TCRdb keeps only in-frame clones here, not all; method: immunoSEQ multiplex PCR. The table includes about 160,000 clones, 90% to 95% detected once. The specimen was peripheral blood, collected on day 0 of MenACWY control vaccination. The receptors come from an adult in good health. Each CDR3 is given with its conserved first and last residue. D genes are given only for firm matches. Not all rows give a size; the values are once, few, many and, for expanded clones, a class.

TRBJ2-1 NA TRBV25-1 NA TGTGCCAGCAGTGAACAGGGGAAGGATGAGCAGTTCTTC CASSEQGKDEQFF
TRBJ2-1 NA TRBV7-2 NA TGTGCCAGCAGCTTAGCGTCCGGGACTTCACATGAGCAGTTCTTC CASSLASGTSHEQFF
TRBJ2-7 NA TRBV5-1 NA TGCGCCAGCAGCTTAAGCGCCTCTAACTTGGGCGAGCAGTACTTC CASSLSASNLGEQYF
TRBJ2-3 NA TRBV11-2 NA TGTGCCAGCAGCCGGGTTAGCGGATACACAGATACGCAGTATTTT CASSRVSGYTDTQYF
TRBJ1-5 NA TRBV9 NA TGTGCCAGCAGCGTAGATTCTGGGGCCAATCAGCCCCAGCATTTT CASSVDSGANQPQHF
TRBJ2-1 NA TRBV9 TRBD1 TGTGCCAGCAGCCCCGCCGGGACAGTGCCTTACAATGAGCAGTTCTTC CASSPAGTVPYNEQFF
TRBJ1-2 NA TRBV7-9 TRBD1 TGTGCCAGCAGCCTAAGGGGGCTTGGCTACACCTTC CASSLRGLGYTF
TRBJ1-2 NA TRBV4-3 NA TGCGCCAGCAGCCAAGATCGAGGGGCCCTCGAGATAAGCTACACCTTC CASSQDRGALEISYTF
TRBJ1-4 NA TRBV5-6 NA TGTGCCAGCAGCTCGACCCCGGGGGAAAAACTGTTTTTT CASSSTPGEKLFF
TRBJ2-7 few TRBV9 NA TGTGCCAGCAGCGTAGCAGGGATCCTAGGAGAGCAGTACTTC CASSVAGILGEQYF
TRBJ1-5 once TRBV9 TRBD1 TGTGCCAGCAGCGTAGTGGGACAGAGATACAATCAGCCCCAGCATTTT CASSVVGQRYNQPQHF
TRBJ1-1 NA TRBV11-3 NA TGTGTCAGCAGCTTAGATGGGAGCACTGAAGCTTTCTTT CVSSLDGSTEAFF
TRBJ1-6 NA TRBV7-9 NA TGTGCCAGCAGCCTATTTGGTTCACCCCTCCACTTT CASSLFGSPLHF
TRBJ1-1 NA TRBV25-1 NA TGTGCCAGCAGTGGCCACGGGTCAGGGTGGACTGAAGCTTTCTTT CASSGHGSGWTEAFF
TRBJ2-5 NA TRBV7-3 NA TGTGCCAGCAGTCCCCCGGGCCAGGGGGAGACCCAGTACTTC CASSPPGQGETQYF
TRBJ1-2 NA TRBV7-2 NA TGTGCCAGCAGCTTAGTGGGCCAGGGAGGGAATGGCTACACCTTC CASSLVGQGGNGYTF
TRBJ1-5 NA TRBV5-1 NA TGCGCCAGCAGCCTACAGGGAAGTAGCAATCAGCCCCAGCATTTT CASSLQGSSNQPQHF
TRBJ1-5 NA TRBV7-2 NA TGTGCCAGCAGCCTACTCCCCCTTAACCCCCAGCATTTT CASSLLPLNPQHF
TRBJ1-2 NA TRBV7-2 NA TGTGCCAGCAGCCCGAGTAGGGACTATGGCTACACCTTC CASSPSRDYGYTF
TRBJ2-7 NA TRBV27 TRBD1 TGTGCCAGCAGTAACCGAGGACAGGGCTACGAGCAGTACTTC CASSNRGQGYEQYF
TRBJ2-5 NA TRBV5-4 TRBD1 TGTGCCAGCAGCTTGGTTAACAGGGGAGCGGAGACCCAGTACTTC CASSLVNRGAETQYF
TRBJ2-1 NA TRBV6-2/TRBV6-3 TRBD2 TGTGCCAGCAGTTACTCAGGACTAGCGGGAGTTTACAATGAGCAGTTCTTC CASSYSGLAGVYNEQFF
TRBJ1-5 few TRBV15 TRBD1 TGTGCCACCAGCCCTCCCGGGACAGGGGTTCAGCCCCAGCATTTT CATSPPGTGVQPQHF
TRBJ1-2 NA TRBV24-1 TRBD1 TGTGCCACCAGTGCGACCAGGGGGCCGCTTTCCTATGGCTACACCTTC CATSATRGPLSYGYTF
TRBJ1-1 few TRBV29-1 NA TGCAGCGTTGATCAGGGCCCGGGGACTGAAGCTTTCTTT CSVDQGPGTEAFF
TRBJ1-1 NA TRBV29-1 TRBD1 TGCAGCCATGACAGGGCGGGAGTGAACACTGAAGCTTTCTTT CSHDRAGVNTEAFF
TRBJ2-1 NA TRBV4-3 NA TGCGCCAGCAGCCAAGATCGTCTGCCTAACAATGAGCAGTTCTTC CASSQDRLPNNEQFF
TRBJ2-3 NA TRBV27 TRBD1 TGTGCCAGCAGTTTCGGGACAGGGTCTAGCACAGATACGCAGTATTTT CASSFGTGSSTDTQYF
TRBJ1-3 NA TRBV7-3 NA TGTGCCAGCAGCTTAAGTGGGGGGTACTCTGGAAACACCATATATTTT CASSLSGGYSGNTIYF
TRBJ2-7 few TRBV19 NA TGTGCCAGTAGTAAAAACAGGGACTACGAGCAGTACTTC CASSKNRDYEQYF
TRBJ1-5 NA TRBV2 NA TGTGCCAGCAGTACAGCTGTTGGCAATCAGCCCCAGCATTTT CASSTAVGNQPQHF
TRBJ1-3 NA TRBV7-2 NA TGTGCCAGCAGCTCAGAGGTGGTATGGGGAAACACCATATATTTT CASSSEVVWGNTIYF
TRBJ2-1 NA TRBV2 TRBD2 TGTGCCAGCAGTGGGGGGCTAGCGGGAGGAGGGGAGCAGTTCTTC CASSGGLAGGGEQFF
TRBJ2-7 NA TRBV12-3/TRBV12-4 TRBD1 TGTGCCAGCAGGGGACAGGGGGCCTACGAGCAGTACTTC CASRGQGAYEQYF
TRBJ1-6 NA TRBV30 NA TGTGCCTGGAGCCCTGAGCTTTCACCCCTCCACTTT CAWSPELSPLHF
TRBJ2-2 NA TRBV27 NA TGTGCCAGCAGTTACACCGGGGAGCTGTTTTTT CASSYTGELFF
TRBJ2-1 NA TRBV29-1 NA TGCAGCGCCCGATGGGATGAGCAGTTCTTC CSARWDEQFF
TRBJ1-5 once TRBV4-1 NA TGCGCCAGCAGCCAAGTAACCGGGACTCCGGAGCCCCAGCATTTT CASSQVTGTPEPQHF
TRBJ2-5 NA TRBV5-1 NA TGCGCCAGCAGCGCAGGGGTAACACGTCAAGAGACCCAGTACTTC CASSAGVTRQETQYF
TRBJ2-1 once TRBV18 NA TGTGCCAGCTCACCACCACAGAGGCCCGGGGATGAGCAGTTCTTC CASSPPQRPGDEQFF
TRBJ2-2 NA TRBV7-3 NA TGTGCCAGCAGCCCGTACGGGACAACGAACACCGGGGAGCTGTTTTTT CASSPYGTTNTGELFF
TRBJ1-2 NA TRBV7-2 NA TGTGCCAGCAGCTTAGATTGGGGGGTAGGTGGCTACACCTTC CASSLDWGVGGYTF
TRBJ1-1 NA TRBV7-9 NA TGTGCCAGCAGCTTAGCGAGGGCGGGGGTCACTGAAGCTTTCTTT CASSLARAGVTEAFF
TRBJ1-2 NA TRBV7-9 NA TGTGCCAGCAGCTTAGCGTCCCAGCCTTCCTATGGCTACACCTTC CASSLASQPSYGYTF
TRBJ2-1 NA TRBV9 TRBD2 TGTGCCAGCTCGACTAGCGGTAACAATGAGCAGTTCTTC CASSTSGNNEQFF
TRBJ2-1 NA TRBV18 TRBD2 TGTGCCAGCTCACCACGGTTTCAGACTAGCGGGATAGACAATGAGCAGTTCTTC CASSPRFQTSGIDNEQFF